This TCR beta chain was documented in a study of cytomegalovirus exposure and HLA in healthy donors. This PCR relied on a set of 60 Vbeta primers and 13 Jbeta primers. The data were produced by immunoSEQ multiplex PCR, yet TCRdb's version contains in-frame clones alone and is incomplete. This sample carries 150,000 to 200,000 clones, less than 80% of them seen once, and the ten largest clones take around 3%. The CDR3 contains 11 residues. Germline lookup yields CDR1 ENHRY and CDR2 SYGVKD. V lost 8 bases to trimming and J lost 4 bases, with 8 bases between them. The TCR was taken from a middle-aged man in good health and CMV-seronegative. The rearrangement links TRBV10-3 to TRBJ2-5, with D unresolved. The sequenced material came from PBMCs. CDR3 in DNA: TGTGCCATCGGCCCCCCAGAGACCCAGTACTTC. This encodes CAIGPPETQYF.